This T cell receptor beta chain was sequenced for a study of blood T cell repertoires in COVID-19. In the study overall: PBMCs, B-cell-depleted T cells, or T cells provided the cDNA or gDNA that made up the material.

CDR3 length: 16 amino acids. The germline gives CDR1 SGHRS, CDR2 YFSETQ. V was clipped by 0 bases and J by 5 bases; unmatched bases: 10. This clone showed up just a few times. Libraries were prepared by immunoSEQ multiplex PCR; TCRdb keeps only in-frame clonotypes and omits some of them. The sample shows fewer than 350,000 clones, approximately 89% of them seen only once. Sequencing was performed on peripheral blood. This TCR was recovered from a middle-aged man with active or convalescent COVID-19. This rearrangement joins TRBV5-1 to TRBJ2-5; 7 bases line up with TRBD2. The CDR3 DNA reads as TGCGCCAGCAGCTTGGCTGGGGGAGGGGTTACGGAGACCCAGTACTTC. It is translated as CASSLAGGGVTETQYF.